The present T cell receptor beta chain was sequenced within a study of cytomegalovirus exposure and HLA in healthy donors. Study observations and caveats: Highly shared variants forming one cluster were likely a sequencing artifact.

PCR primers comprised 60 Vbeta and 13 Jbeta primers. Here immunoSEQ multiplex PCR was the method, and the copy in TCRdb shows in-frame clones only, minus some. The profile shows 100,000 to 120,000 clones, approximately 69% of them singletons. CDR3 length: 14 residues. Trimming shortened V by 0 bases and J by 5 bases, and 9 bases separated the two germline ends. Germline values: CDR1 SGHRS, CDR2 YFSETQ. Of note for this clone: Antigen specificity is unknown.

Sequenced sample: PBMCs. This rearrangement joins TRBV5-1 to TRBJ2-1; D may be TRBD1 (6 bases). This receptor was taken from a young man in good health and CMV-seronegative. The CDR3 DNA is TGCGCCAGCAGCTTGGCACAGGGTAACAATGAGCAGTTCTTC. It yields the protein CASSLAQGNNEQFF.